Sequencing of this T cell receptor (beta chain) was carried out in a study of glioma-infiltrating T cells (dated by TCRdb to 2015 to 2016). With regard to the full study: Sequencing of TCR alpha- and beta-chain repertoires was performed on glioma tissue, on non-neoplastic brain tissue, and on matched peripheral blood mononuclear cells. To measure how far tissue and blood T-cell populations diverged, each tissue-infiltrating repertoire was compared against the peripheral blood repertoire of the same patient. The paired cohort comprised three low-grade glioma patients, eight or nine primary glioblastoma patients and three non-glioma patients contributing non-neoplastic brain tissue.

The iRepertoire nested amplicon-rescue multiplex PCR (arm-PCR) platform was used to amplify TCR alpha and beta CDR3 regions from RNA. For one-step reverse transcription and amplification, roughly 90-400 ng of tissue mRNA or PBMC total RNA was used as input. Following bead purification, Illumina adapters were added by a secondary multiplex PCR, and libraries between 200 and 400 bp were gel-purified. The libraries contained internal 6-nucleotide barcodes that were used for demultiplexing. Sequencing of libraries was performed on an Illumina MiSeq with 2x220 or 2x250 nucleotide paired-end reads. In the authors' own workflow: Paired reads were merged with FLASH 1.2.11 and aligned to the GRCh37 human genome with BWA-MEM before extracting TRA and TRB reads. V and J assignment used an IMGT-derived reference of cassette sequences and CDR3 motifs that included pseudogenes. Reads were translated in three frames, and productive CDR3s were defined by a C…FGXG motif without stop codons. Unique combinations of V-J cassette pair and CDR3 amino acid sequence were defined as clonotypes. Hamming distance filtering was applied to reads, with thresholds set by the sequence error rate of each sample in mapped regions. TCRdb cleaned the public reads at Q25 with fastp, built clones with MiXCR and kept in-frame beta chains. CDR3 protein duplicates are merged, each entry listing the most common genes and DNA. These V and J calls rely on TCRdb rather than the paper's analysis. The sample table lists over 140,000 distinct CDR3 sequences, about two fifths of them with a count of one. The top ten clones comprise more than 15% of the sample.

Counted from cysteine to phenylalanine, this CDR3 has 10 amino acids. Just the 30-base CDR3 DNA is kept, in frame starting at base 1. CDR1 and CDR2 are read off the germline V gene as MGHDK and SYGVNS. V is cut by 10 bases and J by 5 bases, and the space between the germline ends is 8 bases. Overall study results and their limits: In non-neoplastic patients, VJ-independent divergence between tissue and blood fell below expectation, whereas in all gliomas, and especially in low-grade gliomas, the divergence rose above expectation. Very few CDR3 sequences were shared between tissue and blood, attributed to high CDR3 diversity and limited sampling. Small numbers underpinned the group comparisons: eight glioblastoma patients, three low-grade glioma patients and three non-neoplastic patients.

A remark on this clonotype: Its antigen is not yet known. A read error may explain this, as a much larger clone is one base away.

The sequenced sample was glioma tissue, nonneoplastic brain tissue, or PBMCs (not recorded which). This TCR was sampled from a human donor with low-grade glioma or glioblastoma, undergoing nonglioma brain surgery, or in good health (not recorded which). The rearrangement combines TRBV25-1 with TRBJ2-5; no D gene call is confident. The CDR3 region: CATSEETQYF. The base sequence is TGTGCCACCTCAGAGGAGACCCAGTACTTC. Reference TRBV25-1 and TRBJ2-5 proteins supply the regions before and after the CDR3; the full variable domain is: EADIYQTPRYLVIGTGKKITLECSQTMGHDKMYWYQQDPGMELHLIHYSYGVNSTEKGDLSSESTVSRIRTEHFPLTLESARPSHTSQYLCATSEETQYFGPGTRLLVL.